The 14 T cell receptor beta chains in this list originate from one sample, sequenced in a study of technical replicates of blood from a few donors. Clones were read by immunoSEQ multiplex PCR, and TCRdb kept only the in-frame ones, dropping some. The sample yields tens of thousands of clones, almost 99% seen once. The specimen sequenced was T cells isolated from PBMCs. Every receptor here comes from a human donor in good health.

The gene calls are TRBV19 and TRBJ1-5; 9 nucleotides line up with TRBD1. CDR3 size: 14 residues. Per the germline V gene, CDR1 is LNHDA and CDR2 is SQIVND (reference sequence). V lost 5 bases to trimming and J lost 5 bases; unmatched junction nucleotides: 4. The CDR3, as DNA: TGTGCCAGTAGTTGGGGACAGGGATATCAGCCCCAGCATTTT. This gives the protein CASSWGQGYQPQHF.

Here the CDR3 DNA reads TGTGCCAGCGGAGGGCGCGACGAGCAGTACTTC. Residues: CASGGRDEQYF. This chain connects TRBV25-1 to TRBJ2-7, with D possibly matching TRBD2 (6 bases). V was cut by 8 bases and J by 5 bases, with 10 bases left in between. Germline V gene sequence: CDR1 MGHDK, CDR2 SYGVNS. This CDR3 is 11 amino acids long.

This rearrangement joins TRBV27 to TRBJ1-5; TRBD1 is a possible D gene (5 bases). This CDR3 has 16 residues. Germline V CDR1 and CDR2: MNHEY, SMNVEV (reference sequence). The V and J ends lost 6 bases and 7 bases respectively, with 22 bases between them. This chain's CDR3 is CASSPWHQGSSQPQHF. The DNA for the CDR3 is TGTGCCAGCAGCCCATGGCATCAGGGATCGAGCCAGCCCCAGCATTTT.

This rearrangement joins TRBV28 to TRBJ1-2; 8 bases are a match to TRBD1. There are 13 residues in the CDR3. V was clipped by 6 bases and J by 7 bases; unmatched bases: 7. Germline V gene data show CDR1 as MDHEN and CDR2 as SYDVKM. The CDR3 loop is CASRIDRGSGYTF. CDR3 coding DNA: TGTGCCAGCAGAATTGACAGGGGTAGTGGCTACACCTTC.

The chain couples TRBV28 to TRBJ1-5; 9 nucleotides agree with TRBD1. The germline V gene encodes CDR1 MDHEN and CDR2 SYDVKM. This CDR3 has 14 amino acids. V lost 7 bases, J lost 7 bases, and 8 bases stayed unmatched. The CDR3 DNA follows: TGTGCCAGCAATGGACAGGGGCGCGTCCAGCCCCAGCATTTT. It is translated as CASNGQGRVQPQHF.

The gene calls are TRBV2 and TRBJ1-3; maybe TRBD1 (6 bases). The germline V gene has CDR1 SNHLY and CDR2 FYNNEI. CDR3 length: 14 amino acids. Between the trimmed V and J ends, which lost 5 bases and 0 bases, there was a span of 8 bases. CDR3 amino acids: CASSPGDSGNTIYF. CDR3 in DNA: TGTGCCAGCAGTCCAGGGGACTCTGGAAACACCATATATTTT.

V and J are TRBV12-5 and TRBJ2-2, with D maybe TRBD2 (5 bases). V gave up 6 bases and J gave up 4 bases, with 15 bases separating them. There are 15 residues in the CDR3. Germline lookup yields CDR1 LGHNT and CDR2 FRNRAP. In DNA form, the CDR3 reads TGTGCTAGTGGAGGGATTAACGCGGGCACCGGGGAGCTGTTTTTT. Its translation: CASGGINAGTGELFF.

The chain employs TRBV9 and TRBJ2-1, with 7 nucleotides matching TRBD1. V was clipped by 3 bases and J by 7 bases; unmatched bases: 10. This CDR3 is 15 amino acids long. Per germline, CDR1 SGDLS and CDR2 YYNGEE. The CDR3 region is CASSDTGTVPNEQFF. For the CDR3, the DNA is TGTGCCAGCAGCGATACCGGGACAGTCCCTAATGAGCAGTTCTTC.

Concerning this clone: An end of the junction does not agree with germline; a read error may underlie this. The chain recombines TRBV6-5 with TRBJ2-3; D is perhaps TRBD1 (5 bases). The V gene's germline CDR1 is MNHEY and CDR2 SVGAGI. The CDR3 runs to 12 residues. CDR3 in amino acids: CASLDITNTQYF. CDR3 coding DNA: TGTGCCAGCCTGGACATCACAAATACGCAGTATTTT.

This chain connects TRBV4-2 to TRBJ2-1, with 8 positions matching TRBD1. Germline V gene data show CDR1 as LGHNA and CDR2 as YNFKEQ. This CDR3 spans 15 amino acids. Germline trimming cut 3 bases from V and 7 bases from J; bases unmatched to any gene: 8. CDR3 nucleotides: TGTGCCAGCAGCCACTCAATTACAGGGGGAAATGAGCAGTTCTTC. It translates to CASSHSITGGNEQFF.

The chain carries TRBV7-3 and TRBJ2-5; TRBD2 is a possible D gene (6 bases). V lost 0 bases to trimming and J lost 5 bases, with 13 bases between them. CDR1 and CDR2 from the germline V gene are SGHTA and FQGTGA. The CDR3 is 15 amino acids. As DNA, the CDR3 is TGTGCCAGCAGCTTAACGGGGGGATTAGGGGAGACCCAGTACTTC. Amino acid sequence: CASSLTGGLGETQYF.

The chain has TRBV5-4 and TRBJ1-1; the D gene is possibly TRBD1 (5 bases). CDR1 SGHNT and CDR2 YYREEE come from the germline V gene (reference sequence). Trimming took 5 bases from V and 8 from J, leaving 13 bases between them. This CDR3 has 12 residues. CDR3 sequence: CASSYQTVEAFF. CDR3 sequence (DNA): TGTGCCAGCAGTTACCAGACAGTCGAAGCTTTCTTT.

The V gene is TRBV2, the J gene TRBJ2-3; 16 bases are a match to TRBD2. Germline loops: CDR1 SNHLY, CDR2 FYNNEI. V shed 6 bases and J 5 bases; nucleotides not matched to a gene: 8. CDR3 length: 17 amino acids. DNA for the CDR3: TGTGCCAGCAGCCCGGGACTAGCGGGAGGGCCAGGAGATACGCAGTATTTT. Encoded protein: CASSPGLAGGPGDTQYF.

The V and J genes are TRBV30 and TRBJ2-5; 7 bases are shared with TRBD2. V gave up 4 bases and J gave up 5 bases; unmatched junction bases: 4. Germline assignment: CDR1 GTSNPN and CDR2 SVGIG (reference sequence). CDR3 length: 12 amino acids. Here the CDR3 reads CAWTSGSETQYF. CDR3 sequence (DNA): TGTGCCTGGACTAGCGGATCGGAGACCCAGTACTTC.